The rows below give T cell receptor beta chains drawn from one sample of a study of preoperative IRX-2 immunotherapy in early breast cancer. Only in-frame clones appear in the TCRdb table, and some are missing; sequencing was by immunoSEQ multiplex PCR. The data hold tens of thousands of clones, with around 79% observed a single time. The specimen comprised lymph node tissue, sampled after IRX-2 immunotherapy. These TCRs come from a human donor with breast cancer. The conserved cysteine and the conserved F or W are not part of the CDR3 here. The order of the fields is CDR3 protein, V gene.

ASSLGLATPREQY,TRBV7-1
ASSSSTVGTNYGYT,TRBV28
ASTLGGAGEQY,TRBV28
ASSRDTGYEQY,TRBV18
AISGGTEEKLF,TRBV6-8
ASSPPAGAGTQY,TRBV18
ASSLAGGPYNEQF,TRBV18
ASSNPLGNSYEQY,TRBV5-1
AWMGGGYGYT,TRBV30
ASSSFYTNSGNTIY,TRBV6-8
ATSEGTGGLGNTIY,TRBV15
ASSPDGINQPQH,TRBV6-8
SVRTDYNEQF,TRBV29-1
ASSGHLNTEAF,TRBV7-4
ASSLLGQFYNEQF,TRBV5-1
ASSSTGTGLFLDTGELF,TRBV11-3
ASSLQSALGNTIY,TRBV5-1
ASSKDGWSYEQY,TRBV11-3
ASTQPSGTEAF,TRBV28
ASSPAQLLRETQY,TRBV5-1
ASSLQGTGANVLT,TRBV5-1
ASSARTSVTDTQY,TRBV19
ASLTTQETQY,TRBV6-8
ASSLSVVARALGSYNEQF,TRBV11-3
ASSPNLGEQETQY,TRBV6-8
ATSTYRKTSMGDTQY,TRBV15
ASTKKAGDPYEQY,TRBV6-8
ASSVLTGSYNEQF,TRBV28
ASSKGDSSPNYGYT,TRBV6-8
ASSYTRLRANEKLF,TRBV6-8
ASSVLAGGSGANVLT,TRBV9
ASSQGLAGGPHEQY,TRBV14
ASSLVASGSPYEQY,TRBV11-3